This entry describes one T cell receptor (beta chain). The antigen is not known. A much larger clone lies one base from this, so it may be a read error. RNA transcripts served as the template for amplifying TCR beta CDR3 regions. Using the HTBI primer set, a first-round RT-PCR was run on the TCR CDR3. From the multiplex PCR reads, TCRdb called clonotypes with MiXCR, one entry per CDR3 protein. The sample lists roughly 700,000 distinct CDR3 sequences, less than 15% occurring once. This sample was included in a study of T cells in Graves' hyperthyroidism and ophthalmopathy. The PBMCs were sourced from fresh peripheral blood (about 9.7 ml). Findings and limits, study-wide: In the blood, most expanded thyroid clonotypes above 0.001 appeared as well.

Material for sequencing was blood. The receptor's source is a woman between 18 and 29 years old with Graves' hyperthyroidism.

For the CDR3, the DNA is TGCAGTGCTAGCTTCGGCCTTCCAAGTGGGTCCTACGAGCAGTTCTTC. Translating gives CSASFGLPSGSYEQFF. This rearrangement joins TRBV20-1 to TRBJ2-7; D is uncertain. The J call is in doubt because the DNA end fits TRBJ2-1 better. The CDR3 runs 16 residues. Germline V gives CDR1 DFQATT, CDR2 SNEGSKA (reference sequence).